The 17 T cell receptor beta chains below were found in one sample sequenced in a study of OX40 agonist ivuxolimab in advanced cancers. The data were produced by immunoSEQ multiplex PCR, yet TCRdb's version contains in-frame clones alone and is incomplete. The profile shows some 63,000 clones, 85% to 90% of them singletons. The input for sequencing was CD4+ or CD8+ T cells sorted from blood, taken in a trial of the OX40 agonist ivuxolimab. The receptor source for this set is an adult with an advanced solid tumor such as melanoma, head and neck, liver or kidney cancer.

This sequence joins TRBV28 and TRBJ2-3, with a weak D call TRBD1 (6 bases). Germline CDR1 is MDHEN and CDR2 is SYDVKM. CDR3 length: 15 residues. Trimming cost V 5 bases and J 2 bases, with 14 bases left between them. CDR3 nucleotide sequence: TGTGCCAGCAGTACAAGGACAGTCCCCACAGATACGCAGTATTTT. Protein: CASSTRTVPTDTQYF.

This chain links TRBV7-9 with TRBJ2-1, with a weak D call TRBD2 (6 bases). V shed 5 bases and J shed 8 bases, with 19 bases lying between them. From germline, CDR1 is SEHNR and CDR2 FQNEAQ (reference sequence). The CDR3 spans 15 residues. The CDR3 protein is CASSRRLGALDEQFF. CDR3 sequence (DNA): TGTGCCAGCAGCCGGAGACTAGGGGCCCTCGATGAGCAGTTCTTC.

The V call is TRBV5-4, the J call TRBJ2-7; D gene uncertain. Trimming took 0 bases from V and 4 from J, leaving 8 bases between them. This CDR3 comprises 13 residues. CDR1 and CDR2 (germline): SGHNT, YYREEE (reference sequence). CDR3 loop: CASSLEYTYEQYF. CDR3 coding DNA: TGTGCCAGCAGCTTGGAATACACTTACGAGCAGTACTTC.

The CDR3: CASSLPGGEAFF. CDR3 nucleotide sequence: TGTGCCAGCAGCTTACCAGGGGGGGAAGCTTTCTTT. The chain recombines TRBV13 with TRBJ1-1; 7 positions agree with TRBD1. The CDR3 runs to 12 residues. The V gene's germline CDR1 is PRHDT and CDR2 FYEKMQ (reference sequence). The ends lost 2 bases at V and 8 bases at J; junction bases unmatched: 2.

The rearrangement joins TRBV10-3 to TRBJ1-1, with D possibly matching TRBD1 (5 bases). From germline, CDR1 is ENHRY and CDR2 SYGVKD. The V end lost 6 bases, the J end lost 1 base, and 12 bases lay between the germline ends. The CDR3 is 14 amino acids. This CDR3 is CAIRGGGSNTEAFF. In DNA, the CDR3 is TGTGCCATCAGGGGTGGGGGGTCGAACACTGAAGCTTTCTTT.

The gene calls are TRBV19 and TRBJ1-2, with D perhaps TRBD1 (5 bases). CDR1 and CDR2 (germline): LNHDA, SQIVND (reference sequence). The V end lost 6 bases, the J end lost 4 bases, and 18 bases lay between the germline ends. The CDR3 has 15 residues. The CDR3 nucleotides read TGTGCCAGTAGCCCCCCCGAGGGACCTCTCTATGGCTACACCTTC. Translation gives CASSPPEGPLYGYTF.

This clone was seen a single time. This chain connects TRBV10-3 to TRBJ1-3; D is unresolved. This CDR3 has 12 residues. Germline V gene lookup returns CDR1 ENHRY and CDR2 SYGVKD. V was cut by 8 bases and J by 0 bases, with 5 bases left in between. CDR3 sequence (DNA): TGTGCCATCGGCGGCTCTGGAAACACCATATATTTT. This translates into CAIGGSGNTIYF.

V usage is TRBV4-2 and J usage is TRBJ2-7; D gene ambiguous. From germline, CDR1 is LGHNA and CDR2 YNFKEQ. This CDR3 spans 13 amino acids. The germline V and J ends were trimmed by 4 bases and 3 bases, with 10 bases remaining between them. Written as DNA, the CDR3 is TGTGCCAGCAGCCCTCTGGGCGGCTACGAGCAGTACTTC. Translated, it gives CASSPLGGYEQYF.

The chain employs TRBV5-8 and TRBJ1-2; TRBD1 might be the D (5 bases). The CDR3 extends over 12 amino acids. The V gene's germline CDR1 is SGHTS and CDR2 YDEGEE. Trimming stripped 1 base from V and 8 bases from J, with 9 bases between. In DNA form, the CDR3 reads TGTGCCAGCAGCTTGAGGGGTTCGGGCTACACCTTC. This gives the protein CASSLRGSGYTF.

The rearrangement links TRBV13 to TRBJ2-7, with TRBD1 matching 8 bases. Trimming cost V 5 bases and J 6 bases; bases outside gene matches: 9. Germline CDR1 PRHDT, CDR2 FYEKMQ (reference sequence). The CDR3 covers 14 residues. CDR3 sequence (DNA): TGTGCCAGCAGCCCTTGGACAGGGCGAGGCGAGCAGTACTTC. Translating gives CASSPWTGRGEQYF.

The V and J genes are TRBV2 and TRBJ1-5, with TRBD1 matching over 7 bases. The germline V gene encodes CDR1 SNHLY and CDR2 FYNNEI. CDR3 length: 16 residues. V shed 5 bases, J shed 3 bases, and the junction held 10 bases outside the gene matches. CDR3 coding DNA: TGTGCCAGCAGTTGGCAGGGGGGAAATTCCAATCAGCCCCAGCATTTT. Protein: CASSWQGGNSNQPQHF.

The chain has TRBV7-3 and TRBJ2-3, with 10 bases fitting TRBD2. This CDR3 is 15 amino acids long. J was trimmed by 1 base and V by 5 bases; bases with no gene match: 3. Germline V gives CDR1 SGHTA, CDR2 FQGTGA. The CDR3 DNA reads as TGTGCCAGCAGCGTAGGGACTAGCGGCACAGATACGCAGTATTTT. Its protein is CASSVGTSGTDTQYF.

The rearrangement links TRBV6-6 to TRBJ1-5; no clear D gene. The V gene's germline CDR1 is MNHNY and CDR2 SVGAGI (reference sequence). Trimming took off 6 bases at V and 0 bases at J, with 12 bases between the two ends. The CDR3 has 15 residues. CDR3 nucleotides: TGTGCCAGCAGCTCTTCTACAGCTAGCAATCAGCCCCAGCATTTT. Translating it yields CASSSSTASNQPQHF.

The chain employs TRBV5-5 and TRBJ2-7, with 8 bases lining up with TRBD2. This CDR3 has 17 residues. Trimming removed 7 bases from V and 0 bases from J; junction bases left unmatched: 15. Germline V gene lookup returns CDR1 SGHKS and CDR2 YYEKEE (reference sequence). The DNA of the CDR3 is TGTGCCAGCTCGACCCCCTTCTCCGGGACTAGCTCCTACGAGCAGTACTTC. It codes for CASSTPFSGTSSYEQYF. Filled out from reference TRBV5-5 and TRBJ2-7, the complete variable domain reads DAGVTQSPTHLIKTRGQQVTLRCSPISGHKSVSWYQQVLGQGPQFIFQYYEKEERGRGNFPDRFSARQFPNYSSELNVNALLLGDSALYLCASSTPFSGTSSYEQYFGPGTRLTVT.

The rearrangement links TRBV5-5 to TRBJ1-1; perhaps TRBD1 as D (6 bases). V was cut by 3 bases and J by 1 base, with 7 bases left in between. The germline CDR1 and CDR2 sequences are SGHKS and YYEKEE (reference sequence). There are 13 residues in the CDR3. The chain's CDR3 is CASSWGQNTEAFF. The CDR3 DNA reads TGTGCCAGCAGCTGGGGACAGAACACTGAAGCTTTCTTT.

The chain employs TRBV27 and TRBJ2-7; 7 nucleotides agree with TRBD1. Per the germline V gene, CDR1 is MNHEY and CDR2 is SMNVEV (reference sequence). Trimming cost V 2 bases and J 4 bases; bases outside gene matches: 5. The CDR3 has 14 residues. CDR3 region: CASSLGTEFYEQYF. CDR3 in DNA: TGTGCCAGCAGTTTAGGGACAGAATTTTACGAGCAGTACTTC.

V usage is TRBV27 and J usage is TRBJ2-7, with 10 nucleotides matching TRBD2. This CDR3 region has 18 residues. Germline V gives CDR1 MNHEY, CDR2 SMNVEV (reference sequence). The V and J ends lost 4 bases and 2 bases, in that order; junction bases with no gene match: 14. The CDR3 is CASSSETGTSVTTYEQYF. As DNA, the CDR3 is TGTGCCAGCAGTTCGGAAACCGGGACTAGCGTGACAACCTACGAGCAGTACTTC.